The 10 T cell receptor beta chains below were found in one sample sequenced in a study of T cell changes during pregnancy in multiple sclerosis. Measured with immunoSEQ multiplex PCR; TCRdb has only the in-frame clones, and not every one. The sample includes tens of thousands of clones, about 92% of them seen just once. The sample here was CD8+ T cells from peripheral blood mononuclear cells, taken in the first trimester of pregnancy. The source of these receptors is a female donor with multiple sclerosis, enrolled in a pregnancy study.

J is TRBJ2-2 and V is TRBV5-6; 7 positions match TRBD1. The length of the CDR3 is 14 residues. Germline V gives CDR1 SGHDT, CDR2 YYEEEE. Germline trimming cut 4 bases from V and 5 bases from J; bases unmatched to any gene: 5. CDR3 amino acids: CASSGDSPTGELFF. CDR3 nucleotide sequence: TGTGCCAGCAGCGGGGACAGTCCAACCGGGGAGCTGTTTTTT.

The V and J genes are TRBV7-3 and TRBJ2-7; 7 nucleotides match TRBD1. The germline CDR1 and CDR2 sequences are SGHTA and FQGTGA. The CDR3 is 13 residues long. J gave up 7 bases and V 5 bases, and 8 bases lay outside the gene matches. The CDR3 here is CASSPWTGQEQYF. In DNA form, the CDR3 reads TGTGCCAGCAGCCCATGGACAGGCCAGGAGCAGTACTTC.

This clone was found once. The CDR3: CASSRRTGAQPQHF. The CDR3 DNA sequence: TGTGCCAGCAGTCGTCGGACAGGGGCGCAGCCCCAGCATTTT. The gene calls are TRBV27 and TRBJ1-5; 9 bases match TRBD1. Trimming took 5 bases from V and 7 from J; bases not matched to a gene: 6. Germline CDR1 MNHEY, CDR2 SMNVEV (reference sequence). There are 14 residues in the CDR3.

The chain recombines TRBV15 with TRBJ2-5; 14 bases fit TRBD2. Per the germline V gene, CDR1 is LNHNV and CDR2 is YYDKDF (reference sequence). The trim removed 1 base at V and 4 bases at J, leaving 2 bases unmatched. The CDR3 covers 16 residues. In nucleotides, the CDR3 is TGTGCCACCAGCAGAGTCGGACTAGCGGGGGGAGAGACCCAGTACTTC. This translates into CATSRVGLAGGETQYF.

V and J are TRBV9 and TRBJ2-3; D is perhaps TRBD2 (7 bases). The CDR3 consists of 14 residues. Trimming took 6 bases from V and 4 from J, leaving 15 bases between them. Per germline, CDR1 SGDLS and CDR2 YYNGEE. The CDR3 nucleotides are TGTGCCAGCACCCTATCGGGGGGCTCAGATACGCAGTATTTT. Its protein product is CASTLSGGSDTQYF.

The V and J genes are TRBV25-1 and TRBJ2-5; 7 positions agree with TRBD2. CDR3 length: 15 amino acids. V lost 0 bases, J lost 3 bases, and 4 bases stayed unmatched. CDR1 is MGHDK, CDR2 SYGVNS, per germline. This chain's CDR3 is CASSEYTTSKETQYF. The CDR3 nucleotides are TGTGCCAGCAGTGAATACACGACTAGCAAAGAGACCCAGTACTTC.

This rearrangement joins TRBV7-8 to TRBJ2-7; D is perhaps TRBD1 (6 bases). The germline CDR1 and CDR2 sequences are SGHVS and FQNEAQ. Trimming shortened V by 8 bases and J by 6 bases, and 14 bases separated the two germline ends. This CDR3 has 12 residues. The CDR3 sequence is CASEGVRGEQYF. CDR3 nucleotide sequence: TGTGCCAGCGAGGGGGTCCGGGGCGAGCAGTACTTC.

V usage is TRBV27 and J usage is TRBJ1-2; D gene unclear. Germline V gene lookup returns CDR1 MNHEY and CDR2 SMNVEV (reference sequence). Trimming left V 7 bases short and J 0 bases short, with 12 bases between. The CDR3 covers 14 residues. The CDR3 loop reads CASNPEGANYGYTF. The CDR3 nucleotides read TGTGCCAGCAACCCCGAAGGAGCTAACTATGGCTACACCTTC.

The chain combines TRBV9 with TRBJ2-7; D is perhaps TRBD2 (7 bases). Looked up from germline, CDR1 is SGDLS and CDR2 is YYNGEE. Trimming removed 6 bases at V and 0 bases at J, with 13 bases between. The CDR3 spans 14 residues. The CDR3 region has the DNA TGTGCCAGCAACCCGAGGGGGGGCTCCTACGAGCAGTACTTC. This sequence encodes CASNPRGGSYEQYF. The variable domain in full, with the rest retrieved from reference TRBV9 and TRBJ2-7, is DSGVTQTPKHLITATGQRVTLRCSPRSGDLSVYWYQQSLDQGLQFLIQYYNGEERAKGNILERFSAQQFPDLHSELNLSSLELGDSALYFCASNPRGGSYEQYFGPGTRLTVT.

The chain links TRBV6-5 to TRBJ1-1, with D unclear. The CDR3 sequence is 15 residues long. Germline V lookup: CDR1 MNHEY, CDR2 SVGAGI. Trimming took off 0 bases at V and 0 bases at J, with 8 bases between the two ends. Here the CDR3 reads CASSYSGNLNTEAFF. The CDR3 coding sequence is TGTGCCAGCAGTTACTCTGGCAATTTGAACACTGAAGCTTTCTTT.